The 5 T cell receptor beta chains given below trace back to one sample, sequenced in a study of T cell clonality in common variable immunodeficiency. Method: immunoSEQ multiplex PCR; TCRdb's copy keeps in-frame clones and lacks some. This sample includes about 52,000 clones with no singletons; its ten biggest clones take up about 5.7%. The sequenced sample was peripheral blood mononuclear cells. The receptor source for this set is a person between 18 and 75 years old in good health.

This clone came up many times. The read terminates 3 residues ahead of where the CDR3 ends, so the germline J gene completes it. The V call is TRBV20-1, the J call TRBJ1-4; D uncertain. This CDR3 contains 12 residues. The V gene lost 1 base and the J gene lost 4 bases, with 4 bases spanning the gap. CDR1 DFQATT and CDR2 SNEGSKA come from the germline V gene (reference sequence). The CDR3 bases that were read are TGCAGTGCTAGAGGTTATAATGAAAAA. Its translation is CSARGYNEK. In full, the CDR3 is CSARGYNEKLFF.

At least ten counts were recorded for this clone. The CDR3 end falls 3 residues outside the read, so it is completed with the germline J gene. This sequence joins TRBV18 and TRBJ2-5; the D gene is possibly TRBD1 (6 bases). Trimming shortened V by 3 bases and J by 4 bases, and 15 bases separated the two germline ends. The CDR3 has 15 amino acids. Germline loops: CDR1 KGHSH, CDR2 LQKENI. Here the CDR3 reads CASSPNRDFGETQYF. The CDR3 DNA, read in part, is TGTGCCAGCTCACCGAACAGGGATTTTGGAGAGACC.

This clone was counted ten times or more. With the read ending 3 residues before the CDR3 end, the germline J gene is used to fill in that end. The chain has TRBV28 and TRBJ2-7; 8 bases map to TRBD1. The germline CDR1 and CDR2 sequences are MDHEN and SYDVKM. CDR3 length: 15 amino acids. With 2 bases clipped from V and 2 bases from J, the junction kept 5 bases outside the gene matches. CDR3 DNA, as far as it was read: TGTGCCAGCAGTTTAGGCCCAGGGGGCACCTACGAG. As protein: CASSLGPGGTYE. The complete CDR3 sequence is CASSLGPGGTYEQYF. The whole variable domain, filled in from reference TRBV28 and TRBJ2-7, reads DVKVTQSSRYLVKRTGEKVFLECVQDMDHENMFWYRQDPGLGLRLIYFSYDVKMKEKGDIPEGYSVSREKKERFSLILESASTNQTSMYLCASSLGPGGTYEQYFGPGTRLTVT.

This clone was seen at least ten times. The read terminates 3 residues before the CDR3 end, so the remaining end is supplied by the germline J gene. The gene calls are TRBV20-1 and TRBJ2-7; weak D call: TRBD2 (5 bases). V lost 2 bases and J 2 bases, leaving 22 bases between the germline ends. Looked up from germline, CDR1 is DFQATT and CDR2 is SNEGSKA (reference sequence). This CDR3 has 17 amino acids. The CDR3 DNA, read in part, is TGCAGTGCTAGACTGGGGAGTGGACTCCGGGAAGCCTACGAG. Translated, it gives CSARLGSGLREAYE. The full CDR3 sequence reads CSARLGSGLREAYEQYF.

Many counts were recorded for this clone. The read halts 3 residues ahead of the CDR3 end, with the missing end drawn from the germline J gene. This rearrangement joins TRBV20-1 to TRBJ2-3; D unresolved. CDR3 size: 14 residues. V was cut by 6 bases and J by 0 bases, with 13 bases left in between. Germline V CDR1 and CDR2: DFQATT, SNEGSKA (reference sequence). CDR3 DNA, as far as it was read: TGCAGTGCCCAAGTTCCCGGGAGCACAGATACG. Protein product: CSAQVPGSTDT. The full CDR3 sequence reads CSAQVPGSTDTQYF.